These 11 T cell receptor beta chains came from one sample sequenced in a study of circulating and synovial CD4+ cells in juvenile arthritis. Libraries were prepared by immunoSEQ multiplex PCR; TCRdb keeps only in-frame clonotypes and omits some of them. The sample holds around 32,000 clones, 90% to 95% seen once. The sequencing input was CD4+ T cells from blood. These receptor sequences come from a human donor with juvenile idiopathic arthritis.

In this sample, this clone turned up once. The chain is built from TRBV5-1 and TRBJ2-7; TRBD1 might be the D (6 bases). The length of the CDR3 is 15 residues. V was clipped by 5 bases and J by 3 bases, with 18 bases between them. The germline CDR1 and CDR2 sequences are SGHRS and YFSETQ. The CDR3 nucleotides are TGCGCCAGCAGTTGGGACGGGACAAGGAACTACGAGCAGTACTTC. Its translation: CASSWDGTRNYEQYF.

This chain uses TRBV19 with TRBJ2-7; 11 positions match TRBD1. The CDR3 covers 15 residues. After removal of 5 bases from V and 2 bases from J, the junction contained 5 bases not matched to a gene. Germline V CDR1 and CDR2: LNHDA, SQIVND (reference sequence). CDR3 bases: TGTGCCAGTAGTGGACAGGGGGCGCGACCCTACGAGCAGTACTTC. The encoded protein is CASSGQGARPYEQYF.

The chain joins TRBV7-3 to TRBJ2-1; 7 positions match TRBD1. Germline trimming cut 5 bases from V and 0 bases from J; bases unmatched to any gene: 4. Looked up from germline, CDR1 is SGHTA and CDR2 is FQGTGA. This CDR3 is 15 amino acids long. The CDR3 spells CASSVRDSSYNEQFF. The CDR3 bases are TGTGCCAGCAGCGTCCGGGACAGCTCCTACAATGAGCAGTTCTTC. Full variable domain (rest looked up from reference TRBV7-3 and TRBJ2-1): GAGVSQTPSNKVTEKGKYVELRCDPISGHTALYWYRQSLGQGPEFLIYFQGTGAADDSGLPNDRFFAVRPEGSVSTLKIQRTERGDSAVYLCASSVRDSSYNEQFFGPGTRLTVL.

The chain employs TRBV9 and TRBJ2-6, with TRBD1 identical over 8 bases. Per germline, CDR1 SGDLS and CDR2 YYNGEE. The CDR3 contains 18 residues. With V trimmed by 4 bases and J by 3 bases, 12 bases remained unmatched. The CDR3 sequence is CASSPLSGTGLGANVLTF. The CDR3 DNA follows: TGTGCCAGCAGCCCCTTGTCCGGGACAGGTCTTGGGGCCAACGTCCTGACTTTC.

J is TRBJ2-3 and V is TRBV5-4, with D possibly matching TRBD1 (5 bases). Germline V gene sequence: CDR1 SGHNT, CDR2 YYREEE (reference sequence). Trimming cost V 4 bases and J 3 bases, with 15 bases left between them. The CDR3 loop spans 15 amino acids. The CDR3 is CASSTRVDRTDTQYF. For the CDR3, the DNA is TGTGCCAGCAGCACCAGGGTGGACCGAACAGATACGCAGTATTTT.

The chain recombines TRBV29-1 with TRBJ2-3; D is perhaps TRBD2 (7 bases). Trimming cost V 6 bases and J 2 bases, with 12 bases left between them. This CDR3 is built from 13 residues. Germline CDR1 is SQVTM and CDR2 is ANQGSEA. The CDR3 bases are TGCAGCGTGCGGGGGCAGTCCACAGATACGCAGTATTTT. As protein: CSVRGQSTDTQYF.

The chain carries TRBV5-8 and TRBJ2-4; 16 nucleotides match TRBD2. CDR3 size: 18 residues. V was pared by 4 bases and J by 0 bases, with 4 bases of the junction left unmatched. The germline gives CDR1 SGHTS, CDR2 YDEGEE. CDR3 bases: TGTGCCAGCAGCGAGGGACTAGCGGGGGGGCTAGCCAAAAACATTCAGTACTTC. Its translation: CASSEGLAGGLAKNIQYF.

This clone was seen a single time. The chain is built from TRBV2 and TRBJ1-1, with D perhaps matching TRBD1 (6 bases). This CDR3 spans 13 amino acids. V was cut by 7 bases and J by 4 bases, with 13 bases left in between. Germline CDR1 reads SNHLY; CDR2 reads FYNNEI. The CDR3 DNA is TGTGCCAGCACCGGGAGGGGGGGCACTGAAGCTTTCTTT. This encodes CASTGRGGTEAFF.

The V and J genes are TRBV19 and TRBJ1-5; TRBD1 aligns across 7 bases. Unmatched junction bases numbered 8, after V lost 4 bases and J lost 11 bases. Germline CDR1 and CDR2: LNHDA and SQIVND (reference sequence). This CDR3 has 13 residues. This CDR3 reads CASSNTGVSTQHF. In DNA, the CDR3 is TGTGCCAGTAGTAACACAGGGGTCTCGACCCAGCATTTT. Full variable domain (rest looked up from reference TRBV19 and TRBJ1-5): DGGITQSPKYLFRKEGQNVTLSCEQNLNHDAMYWYRQDPGQGLRLIYYSQIVNDFQKGDIAEGYSVSREKKESFPLTVTSAQKNPTAFYLCASSNTGVSTQHFGDGTRLSIL.

This CDR3 reads CSAPGGDGYTF. CDR3 nucleotides: TGCAGTGCTCCAGGGGGCGATGGCTACACCTTC. The rearrangement uses TRBV20-1 and TRBJ1-2, with 8 positions matching TRBD1. The germline CDR1 and CDR2 sequences are DFQATT and SNEGSKA (reference sequence). The CDR3 spans 11 residues. The V segment lost 5 bases and the J segment 6 bases; nucleotides outside the gene matches: 2.

This clone was found once. The chain recombines TRBV19 with TRBJ2-1; 15 bases line up with TRBD2. The CDR3 sequence is 22 residues long. J gave up 0 bases and V 1 base, and 13 bases lay outside the gene matches. CDR1 and CDR2 (germline): LNHDA, SQIVND (reference sequence). CDR3: CASSIGLTGLAGGASSYNEQFF. CDR3 in DNA: TGTGCCAGTAGTATAGGTCTCACGGGACTAGCGGGGGGCGCGAGCTCCTACAATGAGCAGTTCTTC.